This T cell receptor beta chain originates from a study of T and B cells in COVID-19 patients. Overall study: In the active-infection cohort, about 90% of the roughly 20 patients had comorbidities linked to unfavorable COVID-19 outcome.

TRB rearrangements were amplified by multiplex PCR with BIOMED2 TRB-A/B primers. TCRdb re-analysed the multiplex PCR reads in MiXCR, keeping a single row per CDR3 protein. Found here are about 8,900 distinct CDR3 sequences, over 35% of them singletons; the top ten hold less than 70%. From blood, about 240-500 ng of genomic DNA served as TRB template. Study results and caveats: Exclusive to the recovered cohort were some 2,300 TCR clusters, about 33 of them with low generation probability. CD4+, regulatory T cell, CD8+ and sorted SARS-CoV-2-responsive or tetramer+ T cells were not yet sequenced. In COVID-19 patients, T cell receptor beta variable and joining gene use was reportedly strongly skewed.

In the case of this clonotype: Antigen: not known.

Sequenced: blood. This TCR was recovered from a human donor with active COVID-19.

In DNA form, the CDR3 reads TGTGCCAGCAGGGGGGCGGCGGGAGAAGAGACCCAGTACTTC. Its protein product is CASRGAAGEETQYF. This chain links TRBV13 with TRBJ2-5, with D possibly matching TRBD2 (7 bases). Germline V gene lookup returns CDR1 PRHDT and CDR2 FYEKMQ (reference sequence). The CDR3 totals 14 residues. With 6 bases removed from V and 3 bases from J, the gap between germline ends came to 14 bases.